These 19 T cell receptor beta chains share one sample of origin, sequenced in a study of blood T cell repertoires in COVID-19. Sequenced by immunoSEQ multiplex PCR; TCRdb stores in-frame clones only, minus some. The sample records some 500,000 clones, around 90% being singletons. Material: peripheral blood. The receptors were sampled from a woman aged 50 to 60 with COVID-19, enrolled during active disease.

A remark on this clone: This CDR3 is also generated by other DNA sequences in the sample. The chain recombines TRBV2 with TRBJ1-3; 7 bases line up with TRBD1. V gave up 9 bases and J gave up 2 bases; unmatched junction bases: 4. This CDR3 contains 13 residues. Germline V gene sequence: CDR1 SNHLY, CDR2 FYNNEI. CDR3 in amino acids: CASTGTAGNTIYF. Written as DNA, the CDR3 is TGTGCCAGTACCGGGACAGCTGGAAACACCATATATTTT.

This clone has a single count. This chain joins TRBV10-3 and TRBJ2-7; 10 bases map to TRBD1. The CDR3 sequence is 17 residues long. CDR1 and CDR2 from the germline V gene are ENHRY and SYGVKD. V shed 3 bases, J shed 3 bases, and the junction held 11 bases outside the gene matches. CDR3 amino acids: CAISEASRGTGVYEQYF. CDR3 nucleotide sequence: TGTGCCATCAGTGAAGCGTCTAGGGGGACAGGGGTCTACGAGCAGTACTTC.

The chain is built from TRBV7-9 and TRBJ1-2; D is perhaps TRBD1 (6 bases). The CDR3 is 14 amino acids. V was clipped by 1 base and J by 7 bases, with 13 bases between them. The V gene's germline CDR1 is SEHNR and CDR2 FQNEAQ (reference sequence). CDR3 sequence (DNA): TGTGCCAGCAGCTTAGATACAGGGTCAAGTGGCTACACCTTC. Amino acids: CASSLDTGSSGYTF.

The V call is TRBV5-1, the J call TRBJ1-2; 7 positions agree with TRBD1. V trimming: 3 bases; J trimming: 6 bases; junction bases outside the gene matches: 5. CDR1 and CDR2 from the germline V gene are SGHRS and YFSETQ. This CDR3 spans 13 amino acids. The CDR3 nucleotides are TGCGCCAGCAGCTGGGAGACAGGGAATGGCTACACCTTC. This encodes CASSWETGNGYTF. Drawing the rest from reference TRBV5-1 and TRBJ1-2, the complete variable domain is KAGVTQTPRYLIKTRGQQVTLSCSPISGHRSVSWYQQTPGQGLQFLFEYFSETQRNKGNFPGRFSGRQFSNSRSEMNVSTLELGDSALYLCASSWETGNGYTFGSGTRLTVV.

The chain uses TRBV9 and TRBJ2-1, with D maybe TRBD2 (5 bases). Deletions cut 4 bases from V and 3 bases from J, with 20 bases between. CDR1 and CDR2 (germline): SGDLS, YYNGEE. The CDR3 spans 17 residues. For the CDR3, the DNA is TGTGCCAGCAGCCCCCACGGGGATATTTCCTACTACAATGAGCAGTTCTTC. Its translation is CASSPHGDISYYNEQFF.

The gene calls are TRBV3-1 (or the pseudogene TRBV3-2) and TRBJ1-2, with 11 bases lining up with TRBD1. The CDR3 has 14 residues. V was pared by 4 bases and J by 11 bases, with 9 bases of the junction left unmatched. Germline CDR1 reads LGHDT; CDR2 reads YNNKEL (reference sequence). The CDR3, as DNA: TGTGCCAGCAGCCCGGGGACAGGGGGGATCAGATACACCTTC. Its protein product is CASSPGTGGIRYTF.

The chain recombines TRBV18 with TRBJ2-7, with TRBD2 matching over 14 bases. The V segment lost 2 bases and the J segment 4 bases; nucleotides outside the gene matches: 4. Germline V CDR1 and CDR2: KGHSH, LQKENI. CDR3 length equals 16 residues. The CDR3 region has the DNA TGTGCCAGCTCACCAAGGGGGACTAGCGGGAGATACGAGCAGTACTTC. It is translated as CASSPRGTSGRYEQYF. Based on the CDR3 plus reference TRBV18 and TRBJ2-7, the full variable domain is NAGVMQNPRHLVRRRGQEARLRCSPMKGHSHVYWYRQLPEEGLKFMVYLQKENIIDESGMPKERFSAEFPKEGPSILRIQQVVRGDSAAYFCASSPRGTSGRYEQYFGPGTRLTVT.

This chain joins TRBV10-1 and TRBJ2-1; no clear D gene. The CDR3 contains 14 residues. Germline V lookup: CDR1 WNHNN, CDR2 SYGVQD (reference sequence). Trimming left V 5 bases short and J 8 bases short, with 16 bases between. For the CDR3, the DNA is TGCGCCAGCAGTCCAGGCACTTCGCCCGATGAGCAGTTCTTC. Its protein product is CASSPGTSPDEQFF.

The gene calls are TRBV19 and TRBJ2-7; D remains unclear. The germline V and J ends were trimmed by 5 bases and 7 bases, with 15 bases remaining between them. This CDR3 is built from 13 residues. Germline assignment: CDR1 LNHDA and CDR2 SQIVND (reference sequence). In DNA, the CDR3 is TGTGCCAGTAGTGGCGACTCAGACGGGGAGCAGTACTTC. Protein sequence: CASSGDSDGEQYF. The full variable domain, with the rest looked up from reference TRBV19 and TRBJ2-7, is DGGITQSPKYLFRKEGQNVTLSCEQNLNHDAMYWYRQDPGQGLRLIYYSQIVNDFQKGDIAEGYSVSREKKESFPLTVTSAQKNPTAFYLCASSGDSDGEQYFGPGTRLTVT.

In its sample, this clone was seen once. V gene TRBV7-2 combines with J gene TRBJ2-1, with 7 positions matching TRBD2. Germline lookup yields CDR1 SGHTA and CDR2 FQGNSA. This CDR3 is 14 amino acids long. V trimming: 6 bases; J trimming: 2 bases; junction bases outside the gene matches: 4. The chain's CDR3 is CASRSGTPYNEQFF. The CDR3 nucleotides read TGTGCCAGCAGAAGCGGGACTCCCTACAATGAGCAGTTCTTC.

This sequence joins TRBV29-1 and TRBJ1-1; 7 bases are a match to TRBD1. V lost 4 bases, J lost 4 bases, and 9 bases stayed unmatched. This CDR3 contains 14 residues. Germline values: CDR1 SQVTM, CDR2 ANQGSEA. The CDR3 DNA reads as TGCAGCGTTGGGTCTACAGGGGAGGTCACTGAAGCTTTCTTT. It is translated as CSVGSTGEVTEAFF.

V and J are TRBV6-1 and TRBJ1-2; D may be TRBD1 (5 bases). The ends were cut back, 3 bases at V and 5 bases at J, with 10 bases in the middle. The germline V gene encodes CDR1 MNHNS and CDR2 SASEGT. The CDR3 consists of 13 residues. The CDR3 here is CASSDQGTYGYTF. CDR3 DNA: TGTGCCAGCAGTGACCAGGGAACGTATGGCTACACCTTC.

The rearrangement joins TRBV6-5 to TRBJ2-3; 8 nucleotides line up with TRBD2. Unmatched junction bases numbered 2, after V lost 7 bases and J lost 2 bases. Germline V gives CDR1 MNHEY, CDR2 SVGAGI. The CDR3 sequence is 13 residues long. CDR3 amino acids: CASTGGPTDTQYF. The CDR3 DNA sequence: TGTGCCAGCACGGGGGGGCCCACAGATACGCAGTATTTT.

The chain carries TRBV7-9 and TRBJ1-1, with D perhaps matching TRBD1 (5 bases). The CDR3 covers 14 residues. CDR1 and CDR2 (germline): SEHNR, FQNEAQ (reference sequence). Trimming removed 3 bases from V and 3 bases from J, with 11 bases in between. The chain's CDR3 is CASSFRGGDTEAFF. The CDR3 region has the DNA TGTGCCAGCAGCTTCAGAGGAGGGGACACTGAAGCTTTCTTT.

The chain uses TRBV30 and TRBJ2-5, with a weak D call TRBD2 (5 bases). The CDR3 covers 12 residues. Trimming removed 3 bases at V and 5 bases at J, with 10 bases between. Germline assignment: CDR1 GTSNPN and CDR2 SVGIG (reference sequence). This CDR3 is CAWRTGMETQYF. The CDR3 bases are TGTGCCTGGAGAACGGGGATGGAGACCCAGTACTTC.

The chain employs TRBV9 and TRBJ2-1; TRBD2 aligns across 8 bases. The CDR3 covers 14 residues. The V gene's germline CDR1 is SGDLS and CDR2 YYNGEE. Losses at the gene ends were 3 bases for V and 4 bases for J; bases not matched to a gene: 3. DNA of the CDR3: TGTGCCAGCAGCGCGGGGGGGCAGTACAATGAGCAGTTCTTC. It encodes CASSAGGQYNEQFF.

The chain links TRBV9 to TRBJ1-2, with a possible D match to TRBD1 (6 bases). The CDR3 extends over 15 amino acids. Trimming removed 1 base at V and 0 bases at J, with 10 bases between. Germline loops: CDR1 SGDLS, CDR2 YYNGEE. CDR3: CASSVQTGTNYGYTF. In DNA form, the CDR3 reads TGTGCCAGCAGCGTACAAACAGGGACTAACTATGGCTACACCTTC.

The rearrangement links TRBV6-4 to TRBJ2-3; 11 bases are a match to TRBD2. This CDR3 has 21 residues. Germline V CDR1 and CDR2: MRHNA, SNTAGT. V was clipped by 2 bases and J by 0 bases; unmatched bases: 16. CDR3 in DNA: TGTGCCAGCAGTGACCCTAGAATCCTTACTAGCGGGGGTTGTAGCACAGATACGCAGTATTTT. Translation gives CASSDPRILTSGGCSTDTQYF.

The gene calls are TRBV12-3 or TRBV12-4 and TRBJ1-5; D is ambiguous. The CDR3 consists of 13 residues. V gave up 2 bases and J gave up 7 bases, with 9 bases separating them. CDR3 bases: TGTGCCAGCAGTTTAAATTGGGAGCAGCCCCAGCATTTT. Translation: CASSLNWEQPQHF.